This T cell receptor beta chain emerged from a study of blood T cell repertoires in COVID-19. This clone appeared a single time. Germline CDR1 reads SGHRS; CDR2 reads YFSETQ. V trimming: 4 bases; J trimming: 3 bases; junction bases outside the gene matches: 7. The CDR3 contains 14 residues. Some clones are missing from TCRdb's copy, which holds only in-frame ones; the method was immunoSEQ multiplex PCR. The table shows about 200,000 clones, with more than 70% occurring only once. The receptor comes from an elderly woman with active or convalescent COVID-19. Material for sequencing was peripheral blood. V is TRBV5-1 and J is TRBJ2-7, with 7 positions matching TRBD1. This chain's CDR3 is CASSLGTVLYEQYF. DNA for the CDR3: TGCGCCAGCAGCCTCGGGACAGTCCTCTACGAGCAGTACTTC.